This T cell receptor beta chain is drawn from a study of response to subunit inactivated influenza vaccine. TCRdb fed the RT-PCR reads into MiXCR, producing one record per CDR3 protein. The sample includes some 540,000 distinct CDR3 sequences, around 21% of them seen just once. Per the germline V gene, CDR1 is SGHTA and CDR2 is FQGNSA. This CDR3 spans 14 amino acids. Trimming at V came to 5 bases and at J to 5 bases, leaving 7 bases not matched to a gene. A further study also used this sample, focusing on T cells expressing NK-cell markers. According to that study: In generating TCR beta cDNA, 5'RACE template switching with UMIs was used.

The chain joins TRBV7-2 to TRBJ2-5; TRBD2 agrees at 8 bases. The sample here was CD4+ T cells sorted from PBMCs, taken 11 to 12 days after vaccination. The receptor was isolated from a man over 45 who received an inactivated influenza vaccine. CDR3 sequence reads: CASSKGTSGETQYF. As DNA, the CDR3 is TGTGCCAGCAGCAAGGGGACTAGTGGGGAGACCCAGTACTTC.